This is a list of T cell receptor beta chains from one sample in a study of T cell changes during pregnancy in multiple sclerosis. TCRdb keeps only in-frame clones here, not all; method: immunoSEQ multiplex PCR. The data show tens of thousands of clones, about 88% seen once. The specimen comprised CD4+ T cells from peripheral blood mononuclear cells, sampled in the first trimester of pregnancy. These receptor sequences come from a female donor with multiple sclerosis, enrolled in a pregnancy study. CDR3s include the opening cysteine and the closing phenylalanine or tryptophan. The D gene is left open where the match is weak. Not every row has a clone size; where given, it reads once, few, many or a size class.

j_call,v_call,d_call,clone_size,cdr3_aa,cdr3_nt
TRBJ2-7,TRBV18,.,.,CASSPPAGYEQYF,TGTGCCAGCTCACCACCTGCCGGTTACGAGCAGTACTTC
TRBJ2-1,TRBV4-3,.,.,CASSQGGTPPYNEQFF,TGCGCCAGCAGCCAAGGGGGGACACCCCCCTACAATGAGCAGTTCTTC
TRBJ2-7,TRBV19,TRBD2,.,CASSPYQGAGSYEQYF,TGTGCCAGTAGTCCGTACCAGGGAGCGGGGTCCTACGAGCAGTACTTC
TRBJ2-3,TRBV5-4,TRBD2,.,CASSPSGTITDTQYF,TGTGCCAGCAGCCCCAGCGGGACGATCACAGATACGCAGTATTTT
TRBJ2-3,TRBV7-8,TRBD2,.,CASSLEGTSGGVNADTQYF,TGTGCCAGCAGCTTAGAGGGGACTAGCGGGGGGGTTAATGCAGATACGCAGTATTTT
TRBJ2-1,TRBV11-1,.,.,CASSARTLSGEQFF,TGTGCCAGCAGCGCACGGACACTCTCGGGTGAGCAGTTCTTC
TRBJ2-7,TRBV7-2,TRBD2,.,CASSWATSGTSSYEQYF,TGTGCCAGCAGCTGGGCTACTTCGGGGACTAGCTCCTACGAGCAGTACTTC
TRBJ2-7,TRBV21-1,.,.,CASNQGLTSYEQYF,TGTGCCAGTAACCAGGGACTGACCTCCTACGAGCAGTACTTC
TRBJ2-5,TRBV7-9,.,.,CASSLAGSSETQYF,TGTGCCAGCAGCTTAGCAGGTAGCAGCGAGACCCAGTACTTC
TRBJ1-1,TRBV27,.,.,CASRFQGTPEAFF,TGTGCCAGCAGGTTCCAGGGGACCCCTGAAGCTTTCTTT
TRBJ2-1,TRBV6-1,.,.,CASSGDFREQFF,TGTGCCAGCAGTGGGGACTTCCGAGAGCAGTTCTTC
TRBJ2-2,TRBV11-3,TRBD1,once,CASSLGGGQGDGELFF,TGTGCCAGCAGCTTAGGGGGGGGACAGGGAGACGGGGAGCTGTTTTTT
TRBJ2-1,TRBV6-1,TRBD2,.,CASSGILLAESSYNEQFF,TGTGCCAGCAGTGGAATCCTACTAGCGGAGAGCTCCTACAATGAGCAGTTCTTC
TRBJ2-5,TRBV10-1,TRBD2,once,CASSDPGLLKETQYF,TGCGCCAGCAGTGATCCGGGACTACTGAAAGAGACCCAGTACTTC
TRBJ1-1,TRBV18,TRBD1,.,CASSPRTGRTEAFF,TGTGCCAGCTCACCCCGGACAGGGAGGACTGAAGCTTTCTTT
TRBJ1-3,TRBV7-8,.,.,CASSLAHTGASGNTIYF,TGTGCCAGCAGCTTAGCCCATACAGGCGCCTCTGGAAACACCATATATTTT
TRBJ2-1,TRBV18,TRBD1,few,CASSLGTVNEQFF,TGTGCCAGCTCATTGGGGACAGTCAATGAGCAGTTCTTC
TRBJ1-2,TRBV14,.,.,CASSQGTGVSYGYTF,TGTGCCAGCAGCCAAGGAACGGGTGTTAGCTATGGCTACACCTTC
TRBJ2-7,TRBV19,.,.,CASRKYSGDSSYEQYF,TGTGCCAGTAGGAAATATAGCGGGGACAGCTCCTACGAGCAGTACTTC
TRBJ1-2,TRBV19,.,once,CASSATGTHIYGYTF,TGTGCCAGTAGTGCCACCGGGACACACATCTATGGCTACACCTTC
TRBJ1-2,TRBV5-6,.,.,CASSLGTVYGYTF,TGTGCCAGCAGCTTGGGGACAGTCTATGGCTACACCTTC
TRBJ1-1,TRBV6-5,.,once,CASSYEGETEAFF,TGTGCCAGCAGTTATGAAGGGGAAACTGAAGCTTTCTTT
TRBJ1-1,TRBV11-3,.,few,CASSSRGDSEAFF,TGTGCCAGCAGCTCGCGGGGGGACTCTGAAGCTTTCTTT
TRBJ2-6,TRBV4-2,.,.,CASSQEISGANVLTF,TGTGCCAGCAGCCAGGAGATCTCTGGGGCCAACGTCCTGACTTTC
TRBJ1-4,TRBV5-1,TRBD1,.,CASSSWSTGQEKLFF,TGCGCCAGCAGCTCGTGGTCGACAGGGCAAGAAAAACTGTTTTTT
TRBJ2-7,TRBV11-2,TRBD2,.,CASSLGLAGEYEQYF,TGTGCCAGCAGCTTAGGGCTAGCGGGAGAGTACGAGCAGTACTTC
TRBJ2-7,TRBV4-3,TRBD2,.,CASSQDVLSTSGGVFLYF,TGCGCCAGCAGCCAAGATGTTCTCAGTACTAGCGGGGGGGTATTTCTGTACTTC
TRBJ2-5,TRBV4-3,TRBD2,.,CASSQDRGGPQETQYF,TGCGCCAGCAGCCAAGATCGGGGGGGTCCACAAGAGACCCAGTACTTC
TRBJ2-1,TRBV18,TRBD2,.,CASSQARTSLNEQFF,TGTGCCAGCTCACAAGCCAGGACTAGTCTGAATGAGCAGTTCTTC
TRBJ1-5,TRBV7-8,.,.,CASSFLRQPQHF,TGTGCCAGCAGCTTTCTACGTCAGCCCCAGCATTTT
TRBJ2-1,TRBV6-5,TRBD2,.,CASSYSQRGNNEQFF,TGTGCCAGCAGTTACTCCCAGCGGGGTAACAATGAGCAGTTCTTC
TRBJ1-1,TRBV18,.,.,CASSPPSGGNAFF,TGTGCCAGCTCACCACCGTCCGGCGGAAACGCTTTCTTT
TRBJ2-6,TRBV25-1,TRBD1,.,CASSARGIGSGANVLTF,TGTGCCAGCAGTGCCAGGGGGATCGGCTCTGGGGCCAACGTCCTGACTTTC
TRBJ2-7,TRBV9,.,.,CASSPTAGSSYEQYF,TGTGCCAGCAGCCCTACCGCGGGGAGCTCCTACGAGCAGTACTTC
TRBJ2-7,TRBV7-2,.,.,CASSLEARVVDEQYF,TGTGCCAGCAGCTTAGAGGCCAGGGTTGTCGACGAGCAGTACTTC
TRBJ2-5,TRBV5-1,TRBD1,few,CASSSGTGVLETQYF,TGCGCCAGCAGCTCCGGGACAGGGGTGTTGGAGACCCAGTACTTC
TRBJ2-3,TRBV6-5,TRBD1,.,CASTYRGSGDTQYF,TGTGCCAGCACCTACAGGGGAAGTGGGGATACGCAGTATTTT
TRBJ1-3,TRBV6-1,.,.,CASSTHGNTIYF,TGTGCCAGCAGCACACACGGAAACACCATATATTTT
TRBJ1-2,TRBV6-4,.,.,CASSGNGGYTF,TGTGCCAGCAGTGGCAACGGGGGCTACACCTTC
TRBJ2-1,TRBV5-1,TRBD1,.,CASSFLGTAGVNEQFF,TGCGCCAGCAGCTTTTTGGGGACAGCAGGGGTAAATGAGCAGTTCTTC
TRBJ1-1,TRBV7-3,TRBD1,.,CASSLRDRGTEAFF,TGTGCCAGCAGCCTCCGGGACAGGGGGACTGAAGCTTTCTTT
TRBJ2-2,TRBV19,.,.,CASAHTPVGELFF,TGTGCCAGTGCCCACACCCCTGTTGGGGAGCTGTTTTTT
TRBJ1-5,TRBV5-6,.,.,CASSLGLTPTSNQPQHF,TGTGCCAGCAGCTTGGGTCTAACGCCAACGAGTAATCAGCCCCAGCATTTT
TRBJ2-2,TRBV27,.,.,CASSQRPLGKIANTGELFF,TGTGCCAGCAGCCAACGACCACTAGGGAAGATCGCGAACACCGGGGAGCTGTTTTTT
TRBJ2-5,TRBV6-5,.,.,CAKPNREKTQYF,TGTGCCAAGCCGAACAGGGAAAAGACCCAGTACTTC
TRBJ2-7,TRBV7-2,TRBD1,.,CASSRTGGRQYF,TGTGCCAGCAGCCGTACAGGGGGTAGGCAGTACTTC
TRBJ2-7,TRBV27,TRBD1,.,CASSFMPGTGIYEQYF,TGTGCCAGCAGTTTTATGCCCGGGACAGGGATCTACGAGCAGTACTTC
TRBJ2-7,TRBV5-1,TRBD1,.,CASSLAVTGVSSYEQYF,TGCGCCAGCAGCTTGGCCGTGACAGGGGTATCCTCCTACGAGCAGTACTTC
TRBJ1-5,TRBV30,.,.,CAWSLRGNQPQHF,TGTGCCTGGAGTCTTAGAGGCAATCAGCCCCAGCATTTT
TRBJ2-2,TRBV30,.,.,CAWSRPPKGANTGELFF,TGTGCCTGGAGTCGCCCCCCCAAGGGGGCGAACACCGGGGAGCTGTTTTTT
TRBJ1-5,TRBV7-9,.,.,CASSLERRPLFF,TGTGCCAGCAGCTTAGAACGGAGGCCTCTCTTTTTT
TRBJ1-6,TRBV6-1,.,.,CASSEAPRQGNSPLHF,TGTGCCAGCAGTGAAGCCCCAAGGCAGGGAAATTCACCCCTCCACTTT
TRBJ2-2,TRBV10-3,TRBD2,.,CAISETSGSNTGELFF,TGTGCCATCAGTGAAACTAGCGGGAGTAACACCGGGGAGCTGTTTTTT